This is a list of T cell receptor beta chains from one sample in a study of T cell responses to AZD1222 COVID-19 vaccine. Sequencing used immunoSEQ multiplex PCR; TCRdb keeps in-frame clones, though not all of them. Of about 92,000 clones listed, over 75% are singletons. Sequenced here: peripheral blood, sampled on day 0 of AZD1222 vaccination. These receptors came from an adult in good health. Both conserved end residues are part of each CDR3. The D gene is left open where the match is weak. Size is omitted from some rows. Given values are once, few, many or a class for expanded clones.

.	TRBV10-1	.	TRBJ1-3	CASSDPRTSGNTIYF	TGCGCCAGCAGTGACCCCAGGACCTCTGGAAACACCATATATTTT
.	TRBV28	TRBD1	TRBJ2-7	CASSLAGGKTSYEQYF	TGTGCCAGCAGTTTGGCAGGGGGTAAGACCTCCTACGAGCAGTACTTC
.	TRBV3-1/TRBV3-2	.	TRBJ1-4	CASSQVRGEKLFF	TGTGCCAGCAGCCAAGTTCGGGGCGAAAAACTGTTTTTT
.	TRBV19	TRBD2	TRBJ2-1	CASRRASGYNEQFF	TGTGCCAGTAGGCGGGCTAGCGGTTACAATGAGCAGTTCTTC
once	TRBV7-9	TRBD2	TRBJ2-1	CASSWEGISYNEQFF	TGTGCCAGCAGCTGGGAGGGGATTTCCTACAATGAGCAGTTCTTC
.	TRBV4-1	.	TRBJ1-1	CASGLGKTFF	TGCGCCAGCGGATTAGGGAAGACTTTCTTT
.	TRBV30	TRBD1	TRBJ2-7	CAWSADRGDEQYF	TGTGCCTGGAGCGCGGACAGGGGGGACGAGCAGTACTTC
.	TRBV5-6	TRBD2	TRBJ2-1	CASTLGTSGSLYEQFF	TGTGCCAGCACCTTGGGTACTAGCGGGAGTCTGTATGAGCAGTTCTTC
.	TRBV29-1	.	TRBJ2-7	CSVGSSEQYF	TGCAGCGTTGGGTCTTCCGAGCAGTACTTC
.	TRBV20-1	.	TRBJ1-2	CSAVSNYGYTF	TGCAGTGCCGTATCTAACTATGGCTACACCTTC
.	TRBV30	TRBD2	TRBJ2-1	CAWSALASYNEQFF	TGTGCCTGGAGCGCACTAGCGTCCTACAATGAGCAGTTCTTC
.	TRBV4-2	.	TRBJ1-5	CASSQGRGPNQPQHF	TGTGCCAGCAGCCAAGGCAGGGGTCCTAATCAGCCCCAGCATTTT
.	TRBV5-4	.	TRBJ2-2	CASSDRGPGQGELFF	TGTGCCAGCAGCGATAGGGGCCCAGGGCAAGGGGAGCTGTTTTTT
.	TRBV7-9	.	TRBJ2-7	CASSLGVWDEQYF	TGTGCCAGCAGCTTAGGAGTTTGGGACGAGCAGTACTTC
.	TRBV10-3	.	TRBJ2-7	CAIMGEYEQYF	TGTGCCATCATGGGAGAATACGAGCAGTACTTC
.	TRBV3-1/TRBV3-2	TRBD2	TRBJ2-5	CASSQDLSGGETQYF	TGTGCCAGCAGCCAAGATCTGTCGGGGGGGGAGACCCAGTACTTC
.	TRBV5-8	.	TRBJ2-7	CASSYETGTYEQYF	TGTGCCAGCAGCTACGAAACCGGGACCTACGAGCAGTACTTC
.	TRBV19	.	TRBJ1-2	CASSLRASNYGYTF	TGTGCCAGTAGTCTACGGGCGTCAAACTATGGCTACACCTTC
.	TRBV3-1/TRBV3-2	TRBD2	TRBJ2-3	CASSPLGGAGVTDTQYF	TGTGCCAGCAGCCCCCTGGGTGGAGCGGGAGTTACAGATACGCAGTATTTT